One and the same sample provided the 8 T cell receptor beta chains below, sequenced in a study of blood T cell repertoires in COVID-19. The assay was immunoSEQ multiplex PCR, and TCRdb's table has in-frame clones only and misses some. The repertoire has a few hundred thousand clones, 80% to 85% of them found once; the top ten carry approximately 5%. Sequencing was performed on PBMCs or T cells enriched from blood (not recorded which). These receptors were collected from a woman between 45 and 65 years old who had recovered from COVID-19.

The chain links TRBV12-3 or TRBV12-4 to TRBJ1-2, with a possible D match to TRBD1 (6 bases). The V gene lost 1 base and the J gene lost 12 bases, with 15 bases spanning the gap. The CDR3 extends over 13 amino acids. CDR3 loop: CASSLVAGAVDTF. DNA of the CDR3: TGTGCCAGCAGTTTAGTGGCAGGGGCCGTAGACACCTTC.

This clone was picked up a small number of times. V is TRBV15 and J is TRBJ1-2; 11 nucleotides match TRBD1. J was trimmed by 8 bases and V by 1 base; bases with no gene match: 6. The CDR3 is 15 amino acids. Germline V CDR1 and CDR2: LNHNV, YYDKDF (reference sequence). The CDR3 loop reads CATSRGGQGAGGYTF. The CDR3 DNA is TGTGCCACCAGCAGAGGAGGACAGGGGGCGGGCGGCTACACCTTC.

This clone was detected a few times. The gene calls are TRBV14 and TRBJ1-2; tentatively, D is TRBD1 (6 bases). This CDR3 has 16 amino acids. Germline CDR1 is SGHDN and CDR2 is FVKESK. V lost 2 bases, J lost 4 bases, and 17 bases lay in between. CDR3 loop: CASSQRGGAGAYGYTF. The CDR3 DNA reads as TGTGCCAGCAGCCAACGCGGTGGTGCGGGGGCCTATGGCTACACCTTC.

The genes are TRBV30 and TRBJ1-1, with TRBD1 matching 7 bases. Trimming at V came to 5 bases and at J to 0 bases, leaving 12 bases not matched to a gene. Germline CDR1 is GTSNPN and CDR2 is SVGIG (reference sequence). The CDR3 consists of 16 residues. The CDR3 DNA sequence: TGTGCCTGGGACGCAGACAGGGAACACATGAACACTGAAGCTTTCTTT. Translation gives CAWDADREHMNTEAFF.

This chain joins TRBV9 and TRBJ2-2; 9 bases match TRBD1. V was pared by 3 bases and J by 0 bases, with 3 bases of the junction left unmatched. The CDR3 consists of 16 residues. Per germline, CDR1 SGDLS and CDR2 YYNGEE. CDR3 residues: CASSGRQGANTGELFF. The DNA for the CDR3 is TGTGCCAGCAGCGGGCGACAGGGGGCGAACACCGGGGAGCTGTTTTTT.

The V gene is TRBV9, the J gene TRBJ1-4, with TRBD1 as a possible D gene (5 bases). Germline CDR1 reads SGDLS; CDR2 reads YYNGEE. CDR3 length: 15 amino acids. Trimming took off 4 bases at V and 5 bases at J, with 15 bases between the two ends. CDR3 DNA sequence: TGTGCCAGCAGCACCCTGGGGGGGACGAATGAAAAACTGTTTTTT. Translated: CASSTLGGTNEKLFF.

This clone was picked up a small number of times. V usage is TRBV19 and J usage is TRBJ2-7, with TRBD2 as a possible D gene (6 bases). This CDR3 is built from 14 residues. Trimming pared 7 bases from V and 0 bases from J, leaving 13 bases between. CDR1 is LNHDA, CDR2 SQIVND, per germline (reference sequence). The CDR3 region is CASKEGPRSYEQYF. The DNA for the CDR3 is TGTGCCAGTAAGGAGGGGCCCCGCTCCTACGAGCAGTACTTC.

The sample holds a few counts of this clone. The chain recombines TRBV18 with TRBJ2-1; D possibly corresponds to TRBD1 (5 bases). This CDR3 spans 17 amino acids. Trimming stripped 3 bases from V and 0 bases from J, with 15 bases between. CDR1 is KGHSH and CDR2 is LQKENI in the germline V gene. The CDR3 region is CASSPTGFMFSYNEQFF. The CDR3 region has the DNA TGTGCCAGCTCACCCACAGGATTCATGTTCTCCTACAATGAGCAGTTCTTC.